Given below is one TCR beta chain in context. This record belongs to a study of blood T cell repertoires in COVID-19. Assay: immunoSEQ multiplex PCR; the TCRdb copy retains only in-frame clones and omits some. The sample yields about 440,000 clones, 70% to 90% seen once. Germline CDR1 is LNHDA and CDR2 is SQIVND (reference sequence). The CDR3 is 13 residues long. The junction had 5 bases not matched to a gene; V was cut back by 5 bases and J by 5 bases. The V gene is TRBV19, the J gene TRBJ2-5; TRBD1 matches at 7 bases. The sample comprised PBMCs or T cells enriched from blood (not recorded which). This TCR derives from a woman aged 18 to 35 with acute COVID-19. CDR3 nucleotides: TGTGCCAGTAGTTCGACAGGGTTGGAGACCCAGTACTTC. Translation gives CASSSTGLETQYF.